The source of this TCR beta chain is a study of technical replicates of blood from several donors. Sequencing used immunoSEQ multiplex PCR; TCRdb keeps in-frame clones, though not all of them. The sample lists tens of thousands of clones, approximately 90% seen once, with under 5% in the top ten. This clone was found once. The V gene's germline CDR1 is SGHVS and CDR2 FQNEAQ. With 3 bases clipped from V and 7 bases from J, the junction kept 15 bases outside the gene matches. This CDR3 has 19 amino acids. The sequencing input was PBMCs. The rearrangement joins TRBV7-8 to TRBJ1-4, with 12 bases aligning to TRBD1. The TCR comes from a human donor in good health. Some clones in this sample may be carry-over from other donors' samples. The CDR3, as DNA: TGTGCCAGCAGCTTGTCGGGGGACAGGGGGCTTAGAGGACCTGAAAAACTGTTTTTT. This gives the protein CASSLSGDRGLRGPEKLFF.